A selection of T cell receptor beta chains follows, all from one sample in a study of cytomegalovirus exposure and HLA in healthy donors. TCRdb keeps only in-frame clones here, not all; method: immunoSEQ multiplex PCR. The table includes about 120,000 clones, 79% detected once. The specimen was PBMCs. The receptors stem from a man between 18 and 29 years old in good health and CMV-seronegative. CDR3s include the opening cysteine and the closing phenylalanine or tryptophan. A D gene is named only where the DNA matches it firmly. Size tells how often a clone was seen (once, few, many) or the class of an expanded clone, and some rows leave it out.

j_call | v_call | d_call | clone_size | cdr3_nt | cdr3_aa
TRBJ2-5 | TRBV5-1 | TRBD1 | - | TGCGCCAGCAGCTTCAGGGGGCTCGAGACCCAGTACTTC | CASSFRGLETQYF
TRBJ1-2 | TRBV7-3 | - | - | TGTGCCAGCAGCCCCGGTGGGGGACACGGCTACACCTTC | CASSPGGGHGYTF
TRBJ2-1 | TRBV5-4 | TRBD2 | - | TGTGCCAGCAGCCCCCGAGCGGGAGTTTTCCCCAATGAGCAGTTCTTC | CASSPRAGVFPNEQFF
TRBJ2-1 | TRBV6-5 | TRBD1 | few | TGTGCCAGCAGTCACTCCAGGGGACAGGTCCCCAATGAGCAGTTCTTC | CASSHSRGQVPNEQFF
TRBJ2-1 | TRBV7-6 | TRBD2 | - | TGTGCCAGCAGCTCGGGGGGGGCTTTGAATGAGCAGTTCTTC | CASSSGGALNEQFF
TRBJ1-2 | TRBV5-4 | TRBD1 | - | TGTGCCAGCAGCTTCCCAGGGACAGGAAAAAATGGCTACACCTTC | CASSFPGTGKNGYTF
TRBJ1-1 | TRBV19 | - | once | TGTGCCAGTAGGGACAGACTAAACACTGAAGCTTTCTTT | CASRDRLNTEAFF
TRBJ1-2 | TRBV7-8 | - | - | TGTGCCAGCAGCTCCCGCGTCCACCCTCCTTCCGGCTACACCTTC | CASSSRVHPPSGYTF
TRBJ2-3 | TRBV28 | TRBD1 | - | TGTGCCAGCAGTTCCCAGGGGGCTCTAGATACGCAGTATTTT | CASSSQGALDTQYF
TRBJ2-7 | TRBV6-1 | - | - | TGTGCCAGCAATAGAGTCCGGGATTCCTACGAGCAGTACTTC | CASNRVRDSYEQYF
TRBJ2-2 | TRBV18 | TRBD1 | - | TGTGCCAGCTCAGGGTCTGTGGGACAGCTGACCGGGGAGCTGTTTTTT | CASSGSVGQLTGELFF
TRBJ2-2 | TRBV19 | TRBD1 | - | TGTGCCAGCGAGGGGGCGTCCGGGGAGCTGTTTTTT | CASEGASGELFF
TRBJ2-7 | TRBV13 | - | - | TGTGCCAGCAGCTTAGGCTTGGGACACACCTACGAGCAGTACTTC | CASSLGLGHTYEQYF
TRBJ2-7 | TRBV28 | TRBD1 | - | TGTGCCAGCAGCGGGGCTTGGGACAGCTCCTACGAGCAGTACTTC | CASSGAWDSSYEQYF
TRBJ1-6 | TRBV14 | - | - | TGTGCCAGCAGCCAAGGCGGGCGGAGCTATAATTCACCCCTCCACTTT | CASSQGGRSYNSPLHF
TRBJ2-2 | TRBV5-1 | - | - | TGCGCCAGCAGCTCCTCCCTAGCGAAGAACACCGGGGAGCTGTTTTTT | CASSSSLAKNTGELFF
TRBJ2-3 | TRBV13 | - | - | TGTGCCAGCAGCTTAGCTACTAGCATAGATACGCAGTATTTT | CASSLATSIDTQYF
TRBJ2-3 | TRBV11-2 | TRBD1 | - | TGTGCCAGCAGCCTACGTTCTGGACAGGGGATGTTGGATACGCAGTATTTT | CASSLRSGQGMLDTQYF
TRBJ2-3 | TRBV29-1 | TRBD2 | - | TGCAGCGTGAAAAGGACTAGCGGGGGCCGCACAGATACGCAGTATTTT | CSVKRTSGGRTDTQYF
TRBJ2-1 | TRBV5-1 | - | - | TGCGCCAGCAGCTTGGCCGGGGTTAGCTCCTACAATGAGCAGTTCTTC | CASSLAGVSSYNEQFF
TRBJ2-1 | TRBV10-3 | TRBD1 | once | TGTGCCATTAGACCCCCGGACAGGAATGAGCAGTTCTTC | CAIRPPDRNEQFF